Below, 27 T cell receptor beta chains from the same sample are listed, as sequenced in a study of graft-versus-host responses after intestinal transplantation. Assay: immunoSEQ multiplex PCR; the TCRdb copy retains only in-frame clones and omits some. Among roughly 100,000 clones listed, approximately 93% were seen once. These receptors have no identified antigens. The specimen was unstimulated CD8+ T cells sorted from spleen or lymph node cells, collected before intestinal transplant. The receptors derive from a human donor who received an intestinal transplant.

The rearrangement links TRBV27 to TRBJ2-3; D gene uncertain. CDR1 MNHEY and CDR2 SMNVEV come from the germline V gene (reference sequence). The V gene lost 2 bases and the J gene lost 1 base, with 4 bases spanning the gap. This CDR3 has 13 residues. The chain's CDR3 is CASSLVGTDTQYF. CDR3 in DNA: TGTGCCAGCAGTTTAGTGGGCACAGATACGCAGTATTTT.

The V gene is TRBV7-3, the J gene TRBJ2-1, with 7 bases identical to TRBD2. The CDR3 runs to 17 residues. Germline V gene data show CDR1 as SGHTA and CDR2 as FQGTGA. V gave up 3 bases and J gave up 4 bases; unmatched junction bases: 12. The CDR3 loop is CASSFTSVRGGYNEQFF. In DNA, the CDR3 is TGTGCCAGCAGCTTTACGTCCGTCCGGGGAGGGTACAATGAGCAGTTCTTC.

The V call is TRBV7-6, the J call TRBJ2-3; possibly TRBD1 or TRBD2 for D (5 bases each). This CDR3 spans 16 amino acids. Germline CDR1 SGHVS, CDR2 FNYEAQ. V was cut by 0 bases and J by 7 bases, with 17 bases left in between. The CDR3 nucleotides are TGTGCCAGCAGCTTAGCCCCTGAGGGGTCCGGGTATACGCAGTATTTT. Translation gives CASSLAPEGSGYTQYF.

This chain links TRBV6-1 with TRBJ2-7, with 7 bases fitting TRBD2. This CDR3 comprises 15 residues. With V trimmed by 1 base and J by 4 bases, 7 bases remained unmatched. Germline V gene data show CDR1 as MNHNS and CDR2 as SASEGT. The CDR3 protein is CASSEGPSGAYEQYF. The CDR3, as DNA: TGTGCCAGCAGTGAAGGTCCCAGCGGGGCTTACGAGCAGTACTTC.

This sequence joins TRBV6-1 and TRBJ1-2; D gene uncertain. With 10 bases removed from V and 8 bases from J, the gap between germline ends came to 14 bases. This CDR3 is 11 amino acids long. Per the germline V gene, CDR1 is MNHNS and CDR2 is SASEGT. CDR3 nucleotide sequence: TGTGCCACCCGGGCCTCCTGGGGCTACACCTTC. This encodes CATRASWGYTF.

The rearrangement links TRBV7-9 to TRBJ1-5; no clear D. Germline V gene sequence: CDR1 SEHNR, CDR2 FQNEAQ (reference sequence). The CDR3 has 13 amino acids. V was shortened by 3 bases and J by 5 bases, with 8 bases between the two germline ends. The CDR3 DNA is TGTGCCAGCAGCTTGGTTGGGGATCAGCCCCAGCATTTT. It yields the protein CASSLVGDQPQHF.

J is TRBJ2-7 and V is TRBV10-2; D is possibly TRBD2 (7 bases). CDR1 WSHSY and CDR2 SAAADI come from the germline V gene. The V gene lost 8 bases and the J gene lost 4 bases, with 18 bases spanning the gap. This CDR3 contains 14 residues. The CDR3 coding sequence is TGCGCCAGCCTGGGGGCCGGGGGGCTATACGAGCAGTACTTC. Residues: CASLGAGGLYEQYF.

The rearrangement uses TRBV30 and TRBJ1-6; the D is unclear. Germline assignment: CDR1 GTSNPN and CDR2 SVGIG (reference sequence). The CDR3 is 14 residues long. V shed 0 bases and J shed 5 bases, with 8 bases lying between them. As DNA, the CDR3 is TGTGCCTGGAGTGTCTGGCAGGATAATTCACCCCTCCACTTT. It specifies CAWSVWQDNSPLHF.

This chain uses TRBV4-1 with TRBJ2-7; D remains unclear. Per the germline V gene, CDR1 is MGHRA and CDR2 is YSYEKL. Trimming shortened V by 1 base and J by 3 bases, and 10 bases separated the two germline ends. This CDR3 contains 14 residues. CDR3 sequence reads: CASSQGSKFYEQYF. In nucleotides, the CDR3 is TGCGCCAGCAGCCAAGGGAGTAAATTCTACGAGCAGTACTTC.

The chain combines TRBV6-5 with TRBJ2-7; no firm D call. The V and J ends lost 0 bases and 0 bases respectively, with 9 bases between them. CDR1 MNHEY and CDR2 SVGAGI come from the germline V gene. The CDR3 contains 15 residues. The CDR3 loop reads CASSYSGRSSYEQYF. The CDR3 DNA follows: TGTGCCAGCAGTTACTCGGGCAGAAGCTCCTACGAGCAGTACTTC.

This sequence joins TRBV4-1 and TRBJ2-2, with TRBD1 matching over 7 bases. V shed 1 base, J shed 0 bases, and the junction held 5 bases outside the gene matches. CDR3 length: 17 residues. Germline CDR1 and CDR2: MGHRA and YSYEKL. This CDR3 is CASSQVRTGPNTGELFF. The CDR3 coding sequence is TGCGCCAGCAGCCAAGTGAGGACAGGCCCGAACACCGGGGAGCTGTTTTTT.

The chain combines TRBV11-2 with TRBJ1-2; 7 nucleotides agree with TRBD1. The V and J ends lost 5 bases and 0 bases, in that order; junction bases with no gene match: 18. CDR1 and CDR2 (germline): SGHAT, FQNNGV. This CDR3 comprises 19 residues. The CDR3 spells CASSAYQSRGRPSNYGYTF. In DNA form, the CDR3 reads TGTGCCAGCAGCGCATACCAATCAAGGGGGCGACCTTCTAACTATGGCTACACCTTC.

The V gene is TRBV4-1, the J gene TRBJ2-7; 9 bases map to TRBD1. The CDR3 spans 15 residues. Germline CDR1 reads MGHRA; CDR2 reads YSYEKL. The V gene end was trimmed by 3 bases and the J gene end by 3 bases; junction bases not matched to a gene: 6. Here the CDR3 reads CASSHSTGGSYEQYF. As DNA, the CDR3 is TGCGCCAGCAGCCATTCGACAGGGGGAAGCTACGAGCAGTACTTC.

V is TRBV29-1 and J is TRBJ2-1; TRBD2 aligns across 16 bases. V lost 7 bases, J lost 10 bases, and 10 bases stayed unmatched. CDR1 SQVTM and CDR2 ANQGSEA come from the germline V gene. The CDR3 is 15 residues long. In DNA form, the CDR3 reads TGCAGCGCCCCCGCGGGACTAGCGGGGGGGAGGGAGCAGTTCTTC. Protein: CSAPAGLAGGREQFF.

The chain carries TRBV7-6 and TRBJ1-5; no firm D call. Trimming cost V 3 bases and J 7 bases, with 10 bases left between them. The CDR3 runs to 13 residues. Germline V gives CDR1 SGHVS, CDR2 FNYEAQ. DNA for the CDR3: TGTGCCAGCAGCTTGGGAGGGAGACAGCCCCAGCATTTT. Translated, it gives CASSLGGRQPQHF.

This chain joins TRBV2 and TRBJ2-2; 11 nucleotides agree with TRBD2. CDR3 length equals 15 residues. Germline loops: CDR1 SNHLY, CDR2 FYNNEI. Trimming at V came to 7 bases and at J to 1 base, leaving 2 bases not matched to a gene. CDR3 sequence: CASTTSGGNTGELFF. Here the CDR3 DNA reads TGTGCCAGCACTACTAGCGGGGGGAACACCGGGGAGCTGTTTTTT.

This rearrangement joins TRBV7-8 to TRBJ1-5, with 10 positions matching TRBD1. CDR3 length equals 19 residues. V shed 3 bases, J shed 0 bases, and the junction held 11 bases outside the gene matches. Germline V lookup: CDR1 SGHVS, CDR2 FQNEAQ. The DNA for the CDR3 is TGTGCCAGCAGCTTGACAGGGGGCGCGTTCCTCTATAGCAATCAGCCCCAGCATTTT. Protein product: CASSLTGGAFLYSNQPQHF.

The chain employs TRBV6-6 and TRBJ1-5, with TRBD1 matching over 7 bases. The germline V gene encodes CDR1 MNHNY and CDR2 SVGAGI (reference sequence). Losses at the gene ends were 6 bases for V and 2 bases for J; bases not matched to a gene: 10. This CDR3 is built from 16 residues. The CDR3 is CASRAQGPGGNQPQHF. CDR3 bases: TGTGCCAGCAGAGCACAGGGGCCCGGCGGCAATCAGCCCCAGCATTTT.

The chain is built from TRBV4-1 and TRBJ1-5; tentatively, D is TRBD1 (6 bases). This CDR3 contains 15 residues. Trimming took 0 bases from V and 4 from J, leaving 10 bases between them. CDR1 MGHRA and CDR2 YSYEKL come from the germline V gene. The CDR3 loop is CASSQDPGANQPQHF. DNA for the CDR3: TGCGCCAGCAGCCAAGACCCAGGGGCAAATCAGCCCCAGCATTTT.

The chain employs TRBV9 and TRBJ1-2; no clear D gene. In germline, CDR1 is SGDLS, CDR2 YYNGEE. CDR3 length equals 15 residues. The V gene lost 0 bases and the J gene lost 6 bases, with 15 bases spanning the gap. The CDR3 is CASSVDREGWDGYTF. The CDR3 DNA follows: TGTGCCAGCAGCGTAGATAGGGAGGGATGGGATGGCTACACCTTC. Full variable domain (remainder filled in from reference TRBV9 and TRBJ1-2): DSGVTQTPKHLITATGQRVTLRCSPRSGDLSVYWYQQSLDQGLQFLIQYYNGEERAKGNILERFSAQQFPDLHSELNLSSLELGDSALYFCASSVDREGWDGYTFGSGTRLTVV.

The chain links TRBV29-1 to TRBJ1-2; 8 bases line up with TRBD1. Germline loops: CDR1 SQVTM, CDR2 ANQGSEA. The CDR3 loop spans 13 amino acids. The V gene end was trimmed by 7 bases and the J gene end by 2 bases; junction bases not matched to a gene: 6. CDR3 coding DNA: TGCAGCGCGACAGGGGAAAGCAACTATGGCTACACCTTC. Protein product: CSATGESNYGYTF.

This chain joins TRBV7-3 and TRBJ2-2; D not certain. From germline, CDR1 is SGHTA and CDR2 FQGTGA. This CDR3 spans 12 amino acids. Trimming pared 0 bases from V and 7 bases from J, leaving 3 bases between. CDR3 in DNA: TGTGCCAGCAGCTTAACAGACGGGGAGCTGTTTTTT. Amino acids: CASSLTDGELFF.

J is TRBJ2-7 and V is TRBV2; D remains ambiguous. The CDR3 totals 11 residues. In germline, CDR1 is SNHLY, CDR2 FYNNEI. V was pared by 7 bases and J by 3 bases, with 7 bases between. This CDR3 reads CASTPSYEQYF. The DNA of the CDR3 is TGTGCCAGCACCCCGAGCTACGAGCAGTACTTC.

The rearrangement joins TRBV18 to TRBJ2-1; 14 bases map to TRBD2. The CDR3 runs 17 residues. Per germline, CDR1 KGHSH and CDR2 LQKENI. V lost 3 bases, J lost 8 bases, and 9 bases stayed unmatched. The CDR3 region is CASSPSTSGGAFDEQFF. CDR3 bases: TGTGCCAGCTCACCGTCGACTAGCGGGGGGGCCTTCGATGAGCAGTTCTTC.

The chain carries TRBV27 and TRBJ2-7; the D call may be TRBD1 or TRBD2 (7 bases each). The germline V gene has CDR1 MNHEY and CDR2 SMNVEV (reference sequence). The CDR3 sequence is 17 residues long. V lost 5 bases and J 5 bases, leaving 25 bases between the germline ends. The CDR3 sequence: CASSPSGPQGGNDEQYF. In nucleotides, the CDR3 is TGTGCCAGCAGTCCCTCGGGCCCCCAGGGGGGGAATGACGAGCAGTACTTC.

The rearrangement uses TRBV7-2 and TRBJ2-5; weak D call: TRBD2 (6 bases). The CDR3 is 14 residues long. V was pared by 5 bases and J by 7 bases, with 17 bases between. Looked up from germline, CDR1 is SGHTA and CDR2 is FQGNSA. CDR3 DNA sequence: TGTGCCAGCAGCCCAAAATTGTTGGGGGGGACCCAGTACTTC. This encodes CASSPKLLGGTQYF.

The chain carries TRBV7-9 and TRBJ1-2; tentative D call: TRBD1 (5 bases). CDR1 SEHNR and CDR2 FQNEAQ come from the germline V gene (reference sequence). The V gene lost 1 base and the J gene lost 0 bases, with 6 bases spanning the gap. The CDR3 sequence is 14 residues long. In nucleotides, the CDR3 is TGTGCCAGCAGCTTAGTGACAGCTAACTATGGCTACACCTTC. It is translated as CASSLVTANYGYTF.